These T cell receptor beta chains were read from a single sample in a study of Ad26.COV2.S vaccination and SARS-CoV-2 variants. This table comes from immunoSEQ multiplex PCR, and its TCRdb copy is limited to in-frame clones, with some not included. This table has 300,000 to 450,000 clones, about 91% appearing once. The starting material was peripheral blood, obtained after recovery from COVID-19. Receptors originate from a human donor who had recovered from COVID-19. Each CDR3 is given with its conserved first and last residue. Each record gives: clone size, D gene, V gene, J gene, CDR3 protein, CDR3 DNA. The D gene is left open where the match is weak. The listing skips clone size in some rows; elsewhere it reads once, few, many or a size class.

>once|NA|TRBV19|TRBJ1-1
CASTWGQFNTEAFF
TGTGCCAGTACCTGGGGACAATTCAACACTGAAGCTTTCTTT
>NA|TRBD1|TRBV5-8|TRBJ2-3
CASSSGTGGSTDTQYF
TGTGCCAGCAGCTCCGGGACAGGGGGCAGCACAGATACGCAGTATTTT
>NA|TRBD1|TRBV7-3|TRBJ2-1
CASSLRGQGSNEQFF
TGTGCCAGCAGCTTAAGGGGACAGGGGTCCAATGAGCAGTTCTTC
>once|NA|TRBV4-1|TRBJ1-1
CASGRKNTEAFF
TGCGCCAGCGGACGGAAGAACACTGAAGCTTTCTTT
>NA|NA|TRBV4-1|TRBJ1-2
CASSPGFGYTF
TGCGCCAGCAGCCCCGGGTTTGGCTACACCTTC
>NA|TRBD1|TRBV28|TRBJ2-1
CASRSTGEKAAYNEQFF
TGTGCCAGCAGATCCACAGGGGAAAAGGCAGCATACAATGAGCAGTTCTTC
>NA|TRBD1|TRBV6-2/TRBV6-3|TRBJ1-1
CASSSNRGSSEAFF
TGTGCCAGCAGTTCCAACAGGGGTAGTAGTGAAGCTTTCTTT
>NA|NA|TRBV12-3/TRBV12-4|TRBJ1-4
CASGRGGWQKLFF
TGTGCCAGCGGTCGGGGGGGATGGCAAAAACTGTTTTTT
>NA|NA|TRBV10-1|TRBJ1-2
CASSEEGLNLTNYGYTF
TGCGCCAGCAGTGAGGAGGGTCTTAACCTAACTAACTATGGCTACACCTTC
>once|NA|TRBV2|TRBJ1-1
CASRRQLNTEAFF
TGTGCCAGCAGAAGACAGCTGAACACTGAAGCTTTCTTT
>NA|TRBD1|TRBV2|TRBJ1-2
CATGQGGYYGYTF
TGTGCCACCGGACAGGGAGGCTACTATGGCTACACCTTC
>NA|NA|TRBV6-5|TRBJ1-2
CASSYKGTGGYTF
TGTGCCAGCAGTTACAAGGGCACGGGTGGCTACACCTTC
>NA|TRBD1|TRBV7-9|TRBJ1-5
CASSPGTANQPQHF
TGTGCCAGCAGCCCCGGGACAGCGAATCAGCCCCAGCATTTT
>NA|TRBD1|TRBV2|TRBJ1-1
CASRETGGPEAFF
TGTGCCAGCAGGGAGACAGGGGGCCCTGAAGCTTTCTTT
>NA|TRBD1|TRBV6-2/TRBV6-3|TRBJ1-5
CASSRRDRGWLQHF
TGTGCCAGCAGCCGCCGGGACAGGGGATGGCTCCAGCATTTT
>once|NA|TRBV4-1|TRBJ1-3
CASSQATGIPNTIYF
TGCGCCAGCAGCCAAGCCACAGGGATACCAAACACCATATATTTT
>NA|NA|TRBV28|TRBJ2-7
CASSLYKEGVEQYF
TGTGCCAGCAGTTTATACAAGGAGGGGGTCGAGCAGTACTTC
>NA|NA|TRBV5-1|TRBJ1-1
CASSFAYRSENTEAFF
TGCGCCAGCAGCTTCGCCTACAGGTCCGAGAACACTGAAGCTTTCTTT
>NA|NA|TRBV4-3|TRBJ1-4
CASSQDTATNEKLFF
TGCGCCAGCAGCCAAGATACAGCAACTAATGAAAAACTGTTTTTT
>NA|TRBD2|TRBV13|TRBJ2-3
CASSSWTSGGAEDTQYF
TGTGCCAGCAGCTCTTGGACTAGCGGGGGGGCTGAAGATACGCAGTATTTT
>NA|NA|TRBV6-2/TRBV6-3|TRBJ2-3
CASSYQITGRSTDTQYF
TGTGCCAGCAGTTACCAAATCACAGGGCGTAGCACAGATACGCAGTATTTT
>NA|NA|TRBV7-2|TRBJ1-5
CASSLYGRGYSNQPQHF
TGTGCCAGCAGCTTATACGGCAGGGGATATAGCAATCAGCCCCAGCATTTT
>NA|NA|TRBV5-4|TRBJ1-1
CASSLGTRDTEAFF
TGTGCCAGCAGCTTAGGGACAAGAGACACTGAAGCTTTCTTT
>NA|NA|TRBV10-3|TRBJ1-2
CAISERGQNNFF
TGTGCCATCAGTGAACGAGGTCAGAACAACTTCTTC
>once|TRBD1|TRBV18|TRBJ1-1
CASSEGQSTEAFF
TGTGCCAGCTCAGAGGGACAGAGCACTGAAGCTTTCTTT
>NA|TRBD1|TRBV5-1|TRBJ2-7
CASSAPGQGVEQYF
TGCGCCAGCAGCGCACCGGGACAGGGTGTCGAGCAGTACTTC
>NA|NA|TRBV7-9|TRBJ2-2
CASSLLNTGELFF
TGTGCCAGCAGCTTGTTGAACACCGGGGAGCTGTTTTTT
>NA|NA|TRBV7-9|TRBJ1-6
CASSREGHTNSPLHF
TGTGCCAGCAGCCGGGAGGGCCATACTAATTCACCCCTCCACTTT
>NA|NA|TRBV11-2|TRBJ1-6
CASSRITGISSYNSPLHF
TGTGCCAGCAGCAGAATCACAGGGATTAGCTCCTATAATTCACCCCTCCACTTT
>NA|NA|TRBV10-1|TRBJ1-1
CASSESVGAGTEAFF
TGCGCCAGCAGTGAGTCTGTAGGGGCAGGCACTGAAGCTTTCTTT
>NA|TRBD1|TRBV9|TRBJ1-1
CASSLTGGSRNTEAFF
TGTGCCAGCAGCCTGACAGGGGGATCGCGGAACACTGAAGCTTTCTTT
>NA|NA|TRBV7-9|TRBJ2-5
CASSFLSETQYF
TGTGCCAGCAGCTTCCTTAGCGAGACCCAGTACTTC
>NA|NA|TRBV28|TRBJ2-7
CASSLTVSEQYF
TGTGCCAGCAGTTTGACAGTGAGCGAGCAGTACTTC
>NA|TRBD1|TRBV7-9|TRBJ1-2
CASSIQGYGYTF
TGTGCCAGCAGCATACAGGGGTATGGCTACACCTTC
>NA|NA|TRBV9|TRBJ2-3
CASSMWGADTQYF
TGTGCCAGCAGCATGTGGGGGGCAGATACGCAGTATTTT
>NA|NA|TRBV27|TRBJ1-5
CASTPSMGQPQHF
TGTGCCAGCACCCCTTCGATGGGGCAGCCCCAGCATTTT
>once|NA|TRBV28|TRBJ1-1
CASSFLNTEAFF
TGTGCCAGCAGTTTCCTGAACACTGAAGCTTTCTTT
>NA|TRBD2|TRBV13|TRBJ2-1
CASSSPTGLAGEQFF
TGTGCCAGCAGTTCCCCCACGGGACTAGCGGGGGAGCAGTTCTTC
>NA|TRBD2|TRBV9|TRBJ2-5
CASSAKLAGGSETQYF
TGTGCCAGCAGCGCAAAACTAGCGGGGGGGTCCGAGACCCAGTACTTC
>NA|TRBD1|TRBV5-6|TRBJ1-6
CASREGGAYNSPLHF
TGTGCCAGCAGGGAAGGGGGCGCCTATAATTCACCCCTCCACTTT
>NA|TRBD1|TRBV6-5|TRBJ1-1
CASIYRGPSTEAFF
TGTGCCAGCATCTACAGGGGGCCTAGCACTGAAGCTTTCTTT
>NA|TRBD1|TRBV24-1|TRBJ2-2
CATSDSRTGNTGELFF
TGTGCCACCAGTGATTCGAGGACAGGGAACACCGGGGAGCTGTTTTTT
>NA|NA|TRBV4-3|TRBJ2-7
CASSQAAGIGEQYF
TGCGCCAGCAGCCAAGCCGCGGGGATAGGAGAGCAGTACTTC
>NA|TRBD1|TRBV6-5|TRBJ2-7
CASSPWTGSGEQYF
TGTGCCAGCAGCCCCTGGACAGGGTCTGGAGAGCAGTACTTC
>NA|NA|TRBV19|TRBJ1-1
CASKRVNTEAFF
TGTGCCAGTAAAAGGGTTAATACTGAAGCTTTCTTT
>once|TRBD2|TRBV11-2|TRBJ2-1
CASSLRLAGGSVYNEQFF
TGTGCCAGCAGCTTACGACTAGCGGGGGGTTCCGTCTACAATGAGCAGTTCTTC
>once|NA|TRBV7-9|TRBJ2-6
CASSPRRPGANVLTF
TGTGCCAGCAGCCCGCGTCGGCCTGGGGCCAACGTCCTGACTTTC
>NA|TRBD1|TRBV5-1|TRBJ2-2
CASSLQEGASGELFF
TGCGCCAGCAGCTTGCAAGAGGGGGCCAGCGGGGAGCTGTTTTTT
>NA|NA|TRBV19|TRBJ2-1
CASSIGGSVYNEQFF
TGTGCCAGTAGTATAGGGGGCAGCGTATACAATGAGCAGTTCTTC
>NA|TRBD1|TRBV6-5|TRBJ1-1
CASSLFYRGSTEAFF
TGTGCCAGCAGCCTATTTTACAGGGGATCCACTGAAGCTTTCTTT
>NA|TRBD1|TRBV15|TRBJ2-4
CATSLGTGGSKNIQYF
TGTGCCACCAGCCTCGGGACAGGGGGGTCCAAAAACATTCAGTACTTC
>NA|NA|TRBV11-3|TRBJ1-1
CASSLGSGAGAFF
TGTGCCAGCAGCTTAGGATCAGGGGCTGGGGCTTTCTTT